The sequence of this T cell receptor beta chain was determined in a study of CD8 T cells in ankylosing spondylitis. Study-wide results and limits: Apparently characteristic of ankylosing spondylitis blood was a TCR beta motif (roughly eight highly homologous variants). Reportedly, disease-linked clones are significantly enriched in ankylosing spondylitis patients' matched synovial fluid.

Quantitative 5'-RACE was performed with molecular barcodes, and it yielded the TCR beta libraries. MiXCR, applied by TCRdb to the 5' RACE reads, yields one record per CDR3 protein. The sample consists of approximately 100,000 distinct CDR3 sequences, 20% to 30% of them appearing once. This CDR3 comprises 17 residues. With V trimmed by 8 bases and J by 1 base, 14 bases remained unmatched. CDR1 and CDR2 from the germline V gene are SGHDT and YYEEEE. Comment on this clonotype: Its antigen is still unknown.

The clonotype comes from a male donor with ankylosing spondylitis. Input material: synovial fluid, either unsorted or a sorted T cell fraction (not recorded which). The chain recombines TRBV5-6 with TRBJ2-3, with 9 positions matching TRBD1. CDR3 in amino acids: CARSLDLRTGGTDTQYF. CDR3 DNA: TGTGCCAGGAGCCTCGACCTTCGGACAGGGGGCACAGATACGCAGTATTTT.